This record concerns one TCR beta chain sequence. What it binds is not known. This sample was taken from a study of response to subunit inactivated influenza vaccine. MiXCR, applied by TCRdb to the RT-PCR reads, yields one record per CDR3 protein. The table shows approximately 500,000 distinct CDR3 sequences, with around 13% occurring only once. Looked up from germline, CDR1 is DFQATT and CDR2 is SNEGSKA (reference sequence). With 5 bases removed from V and 5 bases from J, the gap between germline ends came to 9 bases. CDR3 length: 11 amino acids. Study-wide results and caveats: It was the authors' suggestion that each seasonal influenza vaccination recruits few new T cells.

The chain couples TRBV20-1 to TRBJ2-5, with D possibly matching TRBD2 (6 bases). The receptor was derived from a man between 50 and 59 years old who received an inactivated influenza vaccine. The sequencing used PBMCs from blood, collected 40 to 50 days after vaccination. Here the CDR3 DNA reads TGCAGTGCTGGGACTTGGGAGACCCAGTACTTC. It encodes CSAGTWETQYF.